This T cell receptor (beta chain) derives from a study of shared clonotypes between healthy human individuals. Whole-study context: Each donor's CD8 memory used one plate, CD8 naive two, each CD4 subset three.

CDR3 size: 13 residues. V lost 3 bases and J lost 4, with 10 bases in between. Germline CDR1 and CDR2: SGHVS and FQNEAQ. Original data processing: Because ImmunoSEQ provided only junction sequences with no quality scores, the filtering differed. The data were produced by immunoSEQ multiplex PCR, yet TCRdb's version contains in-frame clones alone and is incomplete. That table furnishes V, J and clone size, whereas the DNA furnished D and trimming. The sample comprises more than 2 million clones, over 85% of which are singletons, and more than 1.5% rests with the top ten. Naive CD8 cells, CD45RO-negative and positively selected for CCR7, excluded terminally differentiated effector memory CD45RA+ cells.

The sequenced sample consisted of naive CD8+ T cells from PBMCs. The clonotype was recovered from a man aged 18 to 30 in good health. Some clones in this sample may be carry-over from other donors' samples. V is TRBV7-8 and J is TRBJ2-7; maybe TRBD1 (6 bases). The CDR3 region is CASSFGQQYEQYF. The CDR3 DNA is TGTGCCAGCAGCTTTGGACAGCAGTACGAGCAGTACTTC.